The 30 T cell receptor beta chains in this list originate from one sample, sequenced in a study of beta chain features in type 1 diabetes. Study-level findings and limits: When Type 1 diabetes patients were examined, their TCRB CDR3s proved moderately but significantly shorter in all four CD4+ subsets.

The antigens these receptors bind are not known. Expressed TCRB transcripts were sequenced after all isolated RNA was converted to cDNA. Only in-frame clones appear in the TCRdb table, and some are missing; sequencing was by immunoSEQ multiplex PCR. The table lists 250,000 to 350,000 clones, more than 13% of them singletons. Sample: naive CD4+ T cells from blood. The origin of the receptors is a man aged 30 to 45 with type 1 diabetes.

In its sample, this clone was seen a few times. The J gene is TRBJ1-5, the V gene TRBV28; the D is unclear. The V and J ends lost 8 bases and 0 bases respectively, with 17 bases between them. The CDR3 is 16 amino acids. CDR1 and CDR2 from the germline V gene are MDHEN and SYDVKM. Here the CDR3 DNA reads TGTGCCAGCGGTCCCCGAGGCTACTATAGCAATCAGCCCCAGCATTTT. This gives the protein CASGPRGYYSNQPQHF.

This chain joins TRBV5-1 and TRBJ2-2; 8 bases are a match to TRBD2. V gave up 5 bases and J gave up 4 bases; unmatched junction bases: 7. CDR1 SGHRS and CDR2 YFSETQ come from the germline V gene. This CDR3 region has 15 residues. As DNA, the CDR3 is TGCGCCAGCAGACAACGGGAGGGCCGCACCGGGGAGCTGTTTTTT. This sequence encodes CASRQREGRTGELFF.

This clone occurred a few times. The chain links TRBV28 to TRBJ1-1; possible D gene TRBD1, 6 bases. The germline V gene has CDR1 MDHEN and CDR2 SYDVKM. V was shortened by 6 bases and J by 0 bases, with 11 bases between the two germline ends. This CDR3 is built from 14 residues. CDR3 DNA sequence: TGTGCCAGCAGCACGGGACAACTGAACACTGAAGCTTTCTTT. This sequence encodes CASSTGQLNTEAFF.

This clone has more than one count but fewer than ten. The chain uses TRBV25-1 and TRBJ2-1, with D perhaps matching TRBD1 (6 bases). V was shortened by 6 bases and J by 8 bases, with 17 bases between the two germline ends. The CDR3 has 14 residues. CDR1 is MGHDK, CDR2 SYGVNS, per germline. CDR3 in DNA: TGTGCCAGCAGCTATACAGGGACCAACGATGAGCAGTTCTTC. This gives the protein CASSYTGTNDEQFF.

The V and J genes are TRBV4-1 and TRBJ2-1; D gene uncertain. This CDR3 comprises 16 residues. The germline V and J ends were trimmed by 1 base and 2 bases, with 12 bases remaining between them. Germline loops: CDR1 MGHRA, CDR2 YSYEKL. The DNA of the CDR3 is TGCGCCAGCAGCCAAGGCTCGGGTTACACCTACAATGAGCAGTTCTTC. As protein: CASSQGSGYTYNEQFF.

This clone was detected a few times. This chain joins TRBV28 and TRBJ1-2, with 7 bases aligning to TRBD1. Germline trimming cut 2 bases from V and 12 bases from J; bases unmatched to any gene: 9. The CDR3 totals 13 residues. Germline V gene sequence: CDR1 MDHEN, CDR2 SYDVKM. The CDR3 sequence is CASSLGGQWRNTF. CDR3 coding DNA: TGTGCCAGCAGTTTAGGGGGACAGTGGAGGAACACCTTC.

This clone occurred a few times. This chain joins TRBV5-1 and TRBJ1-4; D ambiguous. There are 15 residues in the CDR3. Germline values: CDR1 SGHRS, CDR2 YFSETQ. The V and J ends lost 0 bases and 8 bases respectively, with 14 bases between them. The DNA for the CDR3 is TGCGCCAGCAGCTTGGCCCTGGGCGGAGGCGAAAAACTGTTTTTT. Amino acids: CASSLALGGGEKLFF.

The CDR3 sequence: CASRLIDRVNYGYTF. The CDR3 coding sequence is TGTGCCAGCAGACTGATAGACAGGGTAAACTATGGCTACACCTTC. The chain is built from TRBV2 and TRBJ1-2; TRBD1 agrees at 7 bases. CDR1 is SNHLY and CDR2 is FYNNEI in the germline V gene. The CDR3 has 15 amino acids. V was pared by 6 bases and J by 2 bases, with 9 bases of the junction left unmatched.

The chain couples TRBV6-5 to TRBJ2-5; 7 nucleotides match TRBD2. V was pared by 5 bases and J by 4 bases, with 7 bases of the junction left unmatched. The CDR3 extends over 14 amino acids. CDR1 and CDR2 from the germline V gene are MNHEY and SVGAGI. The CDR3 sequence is CASSPPGLPETQYF. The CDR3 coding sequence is TGTGCCAGCAGTCCACCGGGACTACCAGAGACCCAGTACTTC.

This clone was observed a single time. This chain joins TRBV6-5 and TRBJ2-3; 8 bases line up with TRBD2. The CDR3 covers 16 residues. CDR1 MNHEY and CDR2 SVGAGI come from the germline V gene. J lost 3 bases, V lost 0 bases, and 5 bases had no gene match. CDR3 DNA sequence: TGTGCCAGCAGTTACTCGGGGACTAGATTAACAGATACGCAGTATTTT. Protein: CASSYSGTRLTDTQYF.

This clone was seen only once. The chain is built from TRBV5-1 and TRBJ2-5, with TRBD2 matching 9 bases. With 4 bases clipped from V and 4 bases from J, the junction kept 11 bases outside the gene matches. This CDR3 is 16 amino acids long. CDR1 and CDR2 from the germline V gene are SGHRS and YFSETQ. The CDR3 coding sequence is TGCGCCAGCAGCCCGGGACTAGCATTGGAAGGAGAGACCCAGTACTTC. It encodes CASSPGLALEGETQYF. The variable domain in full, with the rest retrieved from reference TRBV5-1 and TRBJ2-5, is KAGVTQTPRYLIKTRGQQVTLSCSPISGHRSVSWYQQTPGQGLQFLFEYFSETQRNKGNFPGRFSGRQFSNSRSEMNVSTLELGDSALYLCASSPGLALEGETQYFGPGTRLLVL.

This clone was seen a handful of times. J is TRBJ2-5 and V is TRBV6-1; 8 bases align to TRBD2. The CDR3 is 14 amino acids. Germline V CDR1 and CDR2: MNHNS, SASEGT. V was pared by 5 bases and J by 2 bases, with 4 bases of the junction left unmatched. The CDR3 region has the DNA TGTGCCAGCAGTTCCGGGACTAGACAAGAGACCCAGTACTTC. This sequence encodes CASSSGTRQETQYF.

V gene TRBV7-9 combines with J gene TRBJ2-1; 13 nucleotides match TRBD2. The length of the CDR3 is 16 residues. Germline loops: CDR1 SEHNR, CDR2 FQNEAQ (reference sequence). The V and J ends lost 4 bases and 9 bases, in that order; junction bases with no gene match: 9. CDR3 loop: CASSSGLAGVLTEQFF. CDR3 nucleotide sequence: TGTGCCAGCAGCTCCGGACTAGCGGGAGTCTTGACTGAGCAGTTCTTC.

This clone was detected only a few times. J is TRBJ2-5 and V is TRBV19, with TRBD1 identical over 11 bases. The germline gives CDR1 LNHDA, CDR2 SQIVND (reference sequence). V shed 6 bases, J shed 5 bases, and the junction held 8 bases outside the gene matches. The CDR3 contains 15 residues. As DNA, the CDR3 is TGTGCCAGTAGCCAGGACAGGGGGCTATTGGAGACCCAGTACTTC. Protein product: CASSQDRGLLETQYF.

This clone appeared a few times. DNA for the CDR3: TGTGCCAGCAGTTCGAGACTAGCGGGAGGCCTGAGCACAGATACGCAGTATTTT. Its protein is CASSSRLAGGLSTDTQYF. The chain is built from TRBV27 and TRBJ2-3; 13 positions agree with TRBD2. Trimming cost V 4 bases and J 0 bases; bases outside gene matches: 7. Germline V gene data show CDR1 as MNHEY and CDR2 as SMNVEV (reference sequence). The CDR3 has 18 amino acids.

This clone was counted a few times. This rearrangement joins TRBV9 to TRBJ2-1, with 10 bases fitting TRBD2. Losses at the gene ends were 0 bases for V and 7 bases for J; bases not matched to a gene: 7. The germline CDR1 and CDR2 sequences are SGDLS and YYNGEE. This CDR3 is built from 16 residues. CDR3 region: CASSVDEAGGENEQFF. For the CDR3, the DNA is TGTGCCAGCAGCGTAGACGAAGCGGGAGGGGAGAATGAGCAGTTCTTC.

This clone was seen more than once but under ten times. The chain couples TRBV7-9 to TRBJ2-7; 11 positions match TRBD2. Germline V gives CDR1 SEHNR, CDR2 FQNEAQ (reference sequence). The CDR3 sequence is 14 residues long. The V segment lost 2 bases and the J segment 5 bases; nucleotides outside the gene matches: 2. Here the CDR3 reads CASSLTSGSDEQYF. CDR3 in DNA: TGTGCCAGCAGCTTAACTAGCGGGAGTGACGAGCAGTACTTC.

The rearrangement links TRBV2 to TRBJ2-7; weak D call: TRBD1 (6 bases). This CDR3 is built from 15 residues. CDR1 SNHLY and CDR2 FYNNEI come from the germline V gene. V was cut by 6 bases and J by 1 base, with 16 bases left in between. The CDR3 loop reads CASRRLVGQSYEQYF. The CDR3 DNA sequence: TGTGCCAGCAGGCGGCTTGTCGGACAGTCCTACGAGCAGTACTTC. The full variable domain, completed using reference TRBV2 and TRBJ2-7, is EPEVTQTPSHQVTQMGQEVILRCVPISNHLYFYWYRQILGQKVEFLVSFYNNEISEKSEIFDDQFSVERPDGSNFTLKIRSTKLEDSAMYFCASRRLVGQSYEQYFGPGTRLTVT.

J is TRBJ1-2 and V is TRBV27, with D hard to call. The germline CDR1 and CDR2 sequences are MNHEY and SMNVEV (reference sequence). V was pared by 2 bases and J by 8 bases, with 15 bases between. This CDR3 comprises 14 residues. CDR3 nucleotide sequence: TGTGCCAGCAGTTTAATGGGGTCACCGGGGGGCTACACCTTC. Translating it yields CASSLMGSPGGYTF.

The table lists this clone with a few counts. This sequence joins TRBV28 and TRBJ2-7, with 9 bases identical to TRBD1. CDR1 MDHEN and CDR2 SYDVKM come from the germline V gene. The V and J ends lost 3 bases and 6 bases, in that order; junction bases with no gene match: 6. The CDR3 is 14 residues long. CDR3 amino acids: CASSLGQGDSEQYF. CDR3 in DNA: TGTGCCAGCAGTTTGGGACAGGGCGACTCCGAGCAGTACTTC.

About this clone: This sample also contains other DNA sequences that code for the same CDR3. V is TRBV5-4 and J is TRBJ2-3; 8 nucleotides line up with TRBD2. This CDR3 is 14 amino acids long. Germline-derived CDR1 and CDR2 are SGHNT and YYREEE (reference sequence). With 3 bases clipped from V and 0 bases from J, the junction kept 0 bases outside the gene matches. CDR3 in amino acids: CASSSSGSTDTQYF. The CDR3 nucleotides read TGTGCCAGCAGCTCTAGCGGGAGCACAGATACGCAGTATTTT.

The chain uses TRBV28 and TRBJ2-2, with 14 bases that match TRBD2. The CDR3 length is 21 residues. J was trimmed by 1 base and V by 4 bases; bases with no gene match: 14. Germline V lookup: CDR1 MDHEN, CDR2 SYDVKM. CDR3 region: CASSYIGRLAGGPRNTGELFF. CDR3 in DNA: TGTGCCAGCAGTTATATAGGTCGACTAGCGGGAGGGCCCCGGAACACCGGGGAGCTGTTTTTT.

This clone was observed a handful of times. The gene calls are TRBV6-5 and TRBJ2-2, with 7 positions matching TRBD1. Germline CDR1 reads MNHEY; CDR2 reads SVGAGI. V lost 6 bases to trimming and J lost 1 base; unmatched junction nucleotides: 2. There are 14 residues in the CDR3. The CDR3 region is CASRRQGNTGELFF. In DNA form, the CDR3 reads TGTGCCAGCAGACGACAGGGGAACACCGGGGAGCTGTTTTTT.

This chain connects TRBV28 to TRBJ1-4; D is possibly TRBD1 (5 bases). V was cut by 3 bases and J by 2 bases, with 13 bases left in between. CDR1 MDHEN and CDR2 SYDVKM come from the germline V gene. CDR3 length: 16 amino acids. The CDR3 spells CASSFAGGGTNEKLFF. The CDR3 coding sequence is TGTGCCAGCAGTTTCGCGGGGGGTGGCACTAATGAAAAACTGTTTTTT.

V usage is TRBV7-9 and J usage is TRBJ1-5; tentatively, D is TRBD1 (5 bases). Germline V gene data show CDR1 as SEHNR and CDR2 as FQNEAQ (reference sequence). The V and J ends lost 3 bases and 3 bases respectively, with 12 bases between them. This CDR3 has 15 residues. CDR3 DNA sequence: TGTGCCAGCAGCTTTTCGGGGGGTAACAATCAGCCCCAGCATTTT. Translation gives CASSFSGGNNQPQHF.

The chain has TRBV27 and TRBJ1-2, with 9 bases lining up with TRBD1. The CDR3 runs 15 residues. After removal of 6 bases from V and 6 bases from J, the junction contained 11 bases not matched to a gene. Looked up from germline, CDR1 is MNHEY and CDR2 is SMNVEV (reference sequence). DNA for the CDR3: TGTGCCAGCAGGAAACCCGGGACAGGGATCCATGGCTACACCTTC. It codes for CASRKPGTGIHGYTF.

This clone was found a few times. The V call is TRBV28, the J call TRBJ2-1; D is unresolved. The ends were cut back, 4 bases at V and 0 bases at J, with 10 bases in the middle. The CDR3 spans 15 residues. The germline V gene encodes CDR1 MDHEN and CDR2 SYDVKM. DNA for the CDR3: TGTGCCAGCAGTTCGTTCACGAGCTCCTACAATGAGCAGTTCTTC. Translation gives CASSSFTSSYNEQFF.

The CDR3 loop is CASSRGAGNQPQHF. CDR3 DNA sequence: TGTGCCAGCAGTCGGGGGGCAGGCAATCAGCCCCAGCATTTT. J is TRBJ1-5 and V is TRBV28, with a possible D match to TRBD1 (6 bases). The CDR3 is 14 residues long. V was cut by 5 bases and J by 2 bases, with 10 bases left in between. Germline loops: CDR1 MDHEN, CDR2 SYDVKM. The variable domain in full, with the rest retrieved from reference TRBV28 and TRBJ1-5, is DVKVTQSSRYLVKRTGEKVFLECVQDMDHENMFWYRQDPGLGLRLIYFSYDVKMKEKGDIPEGYSVSREKKERFSLILESASTNQTSMYLCASSRGAGNQPQHFGDGTRLSIL.

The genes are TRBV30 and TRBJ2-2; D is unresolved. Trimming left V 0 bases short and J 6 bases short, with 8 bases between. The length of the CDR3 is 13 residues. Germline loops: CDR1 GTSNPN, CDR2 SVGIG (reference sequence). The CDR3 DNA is TGTGCCTGGAGTGTTGAGGTTGCCGGGGAGCTGTTTTTT. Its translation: CAWSVEVAGELFF.

CDR3 in amino acids: CAGTDTDTQYF. The CDR3 coding sequence is TGTGCCGGGACAGACACAGATACGCAGTATTTT. The gene calls are TRBV7-9 and TRBJ2-3, with 7 bases that match TRBD1. The CDR3 is 11 residues long. Germline V gives CDR1 SEHNR, CDR2 FQNEAQ (reference sequence). J lost 2 bases, V lost 11 bases, and 1 base had no gene match.